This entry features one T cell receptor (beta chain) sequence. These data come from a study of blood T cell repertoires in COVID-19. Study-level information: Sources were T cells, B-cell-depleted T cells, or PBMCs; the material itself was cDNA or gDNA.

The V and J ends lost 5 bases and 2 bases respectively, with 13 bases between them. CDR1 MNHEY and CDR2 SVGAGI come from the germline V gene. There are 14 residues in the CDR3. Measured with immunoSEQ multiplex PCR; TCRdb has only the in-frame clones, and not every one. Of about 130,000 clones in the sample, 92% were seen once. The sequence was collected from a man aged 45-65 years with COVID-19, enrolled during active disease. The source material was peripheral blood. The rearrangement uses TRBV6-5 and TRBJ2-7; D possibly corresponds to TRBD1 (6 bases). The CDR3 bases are TGTGCCAGCAGTCAACCTCAGGGGACCTACGAGCAGTACTTC. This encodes CASSQPQGTYEQYF.